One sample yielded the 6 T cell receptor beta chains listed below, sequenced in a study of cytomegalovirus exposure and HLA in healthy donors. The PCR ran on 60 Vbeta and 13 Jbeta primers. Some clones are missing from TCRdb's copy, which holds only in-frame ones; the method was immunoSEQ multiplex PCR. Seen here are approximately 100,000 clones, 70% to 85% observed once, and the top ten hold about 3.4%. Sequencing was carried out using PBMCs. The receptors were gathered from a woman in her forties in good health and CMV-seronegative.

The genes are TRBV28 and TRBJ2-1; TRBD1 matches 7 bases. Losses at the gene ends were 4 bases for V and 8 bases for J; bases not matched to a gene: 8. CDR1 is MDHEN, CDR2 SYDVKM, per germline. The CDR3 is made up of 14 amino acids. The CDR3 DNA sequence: TGTGCCAGCAGTTCAGGACAGGCGGGCGATGAGCAGTTCTTC. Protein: CASSSGQAGDEQFF.

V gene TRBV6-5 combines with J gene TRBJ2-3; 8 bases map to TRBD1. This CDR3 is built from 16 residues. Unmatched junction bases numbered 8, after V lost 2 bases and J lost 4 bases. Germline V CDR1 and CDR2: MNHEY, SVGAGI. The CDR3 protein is CASSYRTGYLPDTQYF. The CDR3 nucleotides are TGTGCCAGCAGTTACCGGACAGGGTATCTTCCAGATACGCAGTATTTT.

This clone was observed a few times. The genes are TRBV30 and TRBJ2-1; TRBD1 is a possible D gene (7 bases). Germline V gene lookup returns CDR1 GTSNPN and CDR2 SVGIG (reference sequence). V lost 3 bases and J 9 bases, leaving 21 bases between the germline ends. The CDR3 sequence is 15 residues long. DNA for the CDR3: TGTGCCTGGAGGGGGGGACAGCGAAGAGGTGGTGAGCAGTTCTTC. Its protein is CAWRGGQRRGGEQFF.

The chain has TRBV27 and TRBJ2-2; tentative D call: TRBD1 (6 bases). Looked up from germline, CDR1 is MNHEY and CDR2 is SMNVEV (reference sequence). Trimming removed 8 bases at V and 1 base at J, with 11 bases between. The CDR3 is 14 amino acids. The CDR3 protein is CASALTGNTGELFF. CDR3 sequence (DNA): TGTGCCAGCGCCCTGACAGGGAACACCGGGGAGCTGTTTTTT.

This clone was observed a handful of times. The CDR3 sequence: CASSLLGQTYEQYF. The CDR3, as DNA: TGTGCCAGCAGCCTACTGGGACAGACATACGAGCAGTACTTC. This chain joins TRBV28 and TRBJ2-7; 7 bases map to TRBD1. The CDR3 has 14 amino acids. The J segment lost 4 bases and the V segment lost 6 bases, leaving 9 bases of the junction unmatched. Looked up from germline, CDR1 is MDHEN and CDR2 is SYDVKM.

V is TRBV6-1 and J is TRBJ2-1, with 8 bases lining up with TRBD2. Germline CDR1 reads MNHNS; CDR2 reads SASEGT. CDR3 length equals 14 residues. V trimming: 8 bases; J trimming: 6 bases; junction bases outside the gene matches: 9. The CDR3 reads CASAVTREVNEQFF. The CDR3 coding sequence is TGTGCCAGCGCCGTAACGCGGGAGGTCAATGAGCAGTTCTTC.